This T cell receptor (beta chain) was recorded in a study of cytomegalovirus exposure and HLA in healthy donors. Study-wide points: The CMV antigen specificity of a few CMV-associated chains was confirmed through in vitro analysis. Apart from CMV serostatus, no immune exposure information was available. The study recorded 150 to 200 TCR beta chains that were cytomegalovirus-associated. Sequence variants that were highly shared formed a cluster that was likely a sequencing artifact.

Concerning this clone itself: As yet, its antigen is unknown.

The PCR was carried out with 60 Vbeta primers and 13 Jbeta primers. Repertoires were generated with immunoSEQ multiplex PCR, while TCRdb's copy carries only in-frame clones and drops some. The sample lists 100,000 to 150,000 clones, over 75% occurring once. The trim removed 4 bases at V and 2 bases at J, leaving 12 bases unmatched. CDR1 is GTSNPN, CDR2 SVGIG, per germline (reference sequence). The CDR3 runs to 17 residues. This TCR was sampled from a man between 18 and 29 years old in good health and CMV-seropositive. V usage is TRBV30 and J usage is TRBJ1-4; 8 positions agree with TRBD1. The sequenced material came from PBMCs. The CDR3 protein is CAWTSGGGVVTNEKLFF. DNA for the CDR3: TGTGCCTGGACCTCAGGGGGCGGTGTGGTCACTAATGAAAAACTGTTTTTT.